Presented here are 19 T cell receptor beta chains from one specimen sequenced in a study of graft-versus-host responses after intestinal transplantation listed by TCRdb under 2021. Library prep was done by the immunoSEQ multiplex PCR assay. TCRdb carries this immuneACCESS record with in-frame sequences only. Its versions omit some clonotypes, under half of them owing to an unresolved V gene in the studies checked, with the rest unexplained. Here the sample has fewer than 95,000 clones; 85% to 95% occur a single time. The ten largest account for approximately 0.4% of the sample. Their cognate antigens are unknown. In the paper's terms, the time point label means: cells obtained before transplantation from donor or recipient. Sequencing was performed on unstimulated CD8+ T cells sorted from spleen or lymph node cells, taken before transplant. The receptors were sampled from a human donor who was the organ donor for an intestinal transplant.

This clone was detected a few times. V is TRBV10-3 and J is TRBJ2-1; D may be TRBD2 (6 bases). The CDR3 covers 17 residues. Deletions cut 1 base from V and 5 bases from J, with 18 bases between. Looked up from germline, CDR1 is ENHRY and CDR2 is SYGVKD. The CDR3: CAISEFPLGGPDNEQFF. The CDR3, as DNA: TGTGCCATCAGTGAGTTCCCCCTCGGGGGACCGGACAATGAGCAGTTCTTC.

The chain uses TRBV27 and TRBJ1-5; D is unresolved. Germline-derived CDR1 and CDR2 are MNHEY and SMNVEV (reference sequence). This CDR3 comprises 14 residues. V dropped 5 bases and J dropped 9 bases, with 17 bases sitting between them. The CDR3 protein is CASSTHSGQWPQHF. CDR3 coding DNA: TGTGCCAGCAGTACTCACTCAGGCCAATGGCCCCAGCATTTT.

The rearrangement uses TRBV6-1 and TRBJ1-1, with D maybe TRBD1 (6 bases). Germline loops: CDR1 MNHNS, CDR2 SASEGT. V was trimmed by 4 bases and J by 3 bases, leaving 15 bases between them. This CDR3 spans 15 amino acids. The CDR3 spells CASSAAAGEDTEAFF. DNA for the CDR3: TGTGCCAGCAGTGCTGCCGCAGGGGAAGACACTGAAGCTTTCTTT.

The chain uses TRBV7-2 and TRBJ2-7, with TRBD2 matching over 10 bases. The CDR3 runs 14 residues. The junction had 3 bases not matched to a gene; V was cut back by 5 bases and J by 2 bases. CDR1 is SGHTA and CDR2 is FQGNSA in the germline V gene. In DNA form, the CDR3 reads TGTGCCAGCAGCCTTAGCGGGGGGACCTACGAGCAGTACTTC. This encodes CASSLSGGTYEQYF.

The J gene is TRBJ2-7, the V gene TRBV11-2; 8 nucleotides match TRBD2. Germline V gene data show CDR1 as SGHAT and CDR2 as FQNNGV. V trimming: 3 bases; J trimming: 3 bases; junction bases outside the gene matches: 7. CDR3 length: 15 residues. CDR3 sequence (DNA): TGTGCCAGCAGCTTCCCCGGGACTAGTTTCTACGAGCAGTACTTC. This codes for CASSFPGTSFYEQYF.

The rearrangement links TRBV30 to TRBJ1-4, with D perhaps matching TRBD1 (6 bases). This CDR3 region has 14 residues. From germline, CDR1 is GTSNPN and CDR2 SVGIG (reference sequence). The V end was cut by 0 bases, the J end by 8 bases, with 13 bases between. CDR3 loop: CAWSVRGAGEKLFF. The CDR3, as DNA: TGTGCCTGGAGTGTTCGGGGGGCGGGCGAAAAACTGTTTTTT.

This sequence joins TRBV7-9 and TRBJ2-5, with D perhaps TRBD1 (6 bases). The assigned J gene may be wrong: the sequence end matches TRBJ2-7 better. The CDR3 loop spans 13 amino acids. Per germline, CDR1 SEHNR and CDR2 FQNEAQ (reference sequence). For the CDR3, the DNA is TGTGCCAGCAGCTTAGAATCAGGGGACGAGCAGTACTTC. Translating it yields CASSLESGDEQYF.

This clone occurred a few times. The chain has TRBV9 and TRBJ1-4, with D possibly being TRBD1 (5 bases). V shed 4 bases and J shed 8 bases, with 15 bases lying between them. The CDR3 is 14 amino acids. CDR1 SGDLS and CDR2 YYNGEE come from the germline V gene. As DNA, the CDR3 is TGTGCCAGCAGCCTCCGGGGGTTTGACGAAAAACTGTTTTTT. Encoded protein: CASSLRGFDEKLFF.

The chain uses TRBV9 and TRBJ2-1; TRBD2 aligns across 8 bases. CDR3 size: 16 residues. V dropped 4 bases and J dropped 7; count of bases not matched to a gene: 13. From germline, CDR1 is SGDLS and CDR2 YYNGEE. DNA of the CDR3: TGTGCCAGCAGCCCTCCCGGGCGGGGGGCCATGAATGAGCAGTTCTTC. It specifies CASSPPGRGAMNEQFF. Full variable domain (missing parts from reference TRBV9 and TRBJ2-1): DSGVTQTPKHLITATGQRVTLRCSPRSGDLSVYWYQQSLDQGLQFLIQYYNGEERAKGNILERFSAQQFPDLHSELNLSSLELGDSALYFCASSPPGRGAMNEQFFGPGTRLTVL.

V usage is TRBV9 and J usage is TRBJ1-5; D is uncertain. The ends were cut back, 3 bases at V and 2 bases at J, with 6 bases in the middle. There are 13 residues in the CDR3. Germline loops: CDR1 SGDLS, CDR2 YYNGEE. This CDR3 is CASSAGGNQPQHF. For the CDR3, the DNA is TGTGCCAGCAGCGCCGGGGGCAATCAGCCCCAGCATTTT. Drawing the rest from reference TRBV9 and TRBJ1-5, the complete variable domain is DSGVTQTPKHLITATGQRVTLRCSPRSGDLSVYWYQQSLDQGLQFLIQYYNGEERAKGNILERFSAQQFPDLHSELNLSSLELGDSALYFCASSAGGNQPQHFGDGTRLSIL.

The chain uses TRBV13 and TRBJ1-1; possibly TRBD1 for D (6 bases). This CDR3 has 17 residues. Trimming cost V 3 bases and J 6 bases, with 23 bases left between them. Looked up from germline, CDR1 is PRHDT and CDR2 is FYEKMQ (reference sequence). Here the CDR3 DNA reads TGTGCCAGCAGCTTCCTTTCGGGGGGGCGCGGAATAGCTGAAGCTTTCTTT. Translation: CASSFLSGGRGIAEAFF.

The chain uses TRBV13 and TRBJ2-7, with 7 bases aligning to TRBD1. After removal of 1 base from V and 4 bases from J, the junction contained 4 bases not matched to a gene. The CDR3 length is 14 residues. Germline V gene data show CDR1 as PRHDT and CDR2 as FYEKMQ (reference sequence). CDR3 amino acids: CASSLEQGLYEQYF. The CDR3 region has the DNA TGTGCCAGCAGCTTAGAACAGGGGCTTTACGAGCAGTACTTC.

The DNA for the CDR3 is TGTGCCAGCAGCCTGAGCGGGGGGGCAACAGATACGCAGTATTTT. Amino acids: CASSLSGGATDTQYF. This chain joins TRBV7-9 and TRBJ2-3, with 10 bases identical to TRBD2. This CDR3 contains 15 residues. Germline CDR1 SEHNR, CDR2 FQNEAQ (reference sequence). The trim removed 5 bases at V and 3 bases at J, leaving 5 bases unmatched.

The V call is TRBV9, the J call TRBJ2-5; 11 nucleotides match TRBD2. The DNA end is a closer match to TRBJ2-7, so the J assignment may be wrong. Looked up from germline, CDR1 is SGDLS and CDR2 is YYNGEE. This CDR3 region has 15 residues. The CDR3 bases are TGTGCCAGCAGCCCTAGCGGGGGGCTCTCCTACGAGCAGTACTTC. Protein: CASSPSGGLSYEQYF.

The J gene is TRBJ1-4, the V gene TRBV5-6, with a weak D call TRBD1 (6 bases). The CDR3 consists of 14 residues. V lost 4 bases, J lost 7 bases, and 14 bases lay in between. Germline-derived CDR1 and CDR2 are SGHDT and YYEEEE. CDR3 sequence: CASSEDSLSEKLFF. CDR3 nucleotide sequence: TGTGCCAGCAGCGAGGACAGTCTCAGTGAAAAACTGTTTTTT. The entire variable domain, with the rest obtained from reference TRBV5-6 and TRBJ1-4, is as follows: DAGVTQSPTHLIKTRGQQVTLRCSPKSGHDTVSWYQQALGQGPQFIFQYYEEEERQRGNFPDRFSGHQFPNYSSELNVNALLLGDSALYLCASSEDSLSEKLFFGSGTQLSVL.

Comments on this clone: This sample also contains other DNA sequences that code for the same CDR3. The V and J genes are TRBV27 and TRBJ2-7; D gene ambiguous. CDR1 is MNHEY, CDR2 SMNVEV, per germline (reference sequence). Trimming left V 4 bases short and J 0 bases short, with 7 bases between. There are 13 residues in the CDR3. The CDR3 nucleotides are TGTGCCAGCAGTTGGGCTTCCTCCTACGAGCAGTACTTC. Translated: CASSWASSYEQYF.

The chain has TRBV4-1 and TRBJ2-5; D remains unclear. The CDR3 runs to 16 residues. The V end lost 1 base, the J end lost 4 bases, and 16 bases lay between the germline ends. CDR1 and CDR2 from the germline V gene are MGHRA and YSYEKL. The CDR3 sequence is CASSQGGVVFRETQYF. CDR3 nucleotide sequence: TGCGCCAGCAGCCAAGGAGGAGTAGTTTTTCGAGAGACCCAGTACTTC.

This clone was observed a few times. The chain combines TRBV4-1 with TRBJ1-4, with 7 bases identical to TRBD1. This CDR3 region has 16 residues. Germline V gene data show CDR1 as MGHRA and CDR2 as YSYEKL. V gave up 0 bases and J gave up 6 bases; unmatched junction bases: 7. CDR3 in amino acids: CASSQDPGGRYEKLFF. The CDR3 nucleotides are TGCGCCAGCAGCCAAGATCCAGGGGGGAGATATGAAAAACTGTTTTTT.

Points on this clone: The sample contains more than one DNA sequence encoding this CDR3. The chain links TRBV4-1 to TRBJ1-6; no definite D call. The CDR3 contains 14 residues. Trimming removed 3 bases from V and 6 bases from J, with 9 bases in between. The V gene's germline CDR1 is MGHRA and CDR2 YSYEKL. CDR3 bases: TGCGCCAGCAGCCAGTGGGCGACTAATTCACCCCTCCACTTT. It translates to CASSQWATNSPLHF.